Each of the 14 T cell receptor beta chains below was sequenced from the same sample in a study of memory CD4+ T cells and cytomegalovirus serostatus. The table came from immunoSEQ multiplex PCR; TCRdb's copy has only in-frame clones and leaves some out. The sample carries roughly 40,000 clones, about three quarters recorded once. The sort gate was single viable CD3+CD4+CD8-CD45RO+ cells for memory CD4+ T cells. The material sequenced was memory CD4+ T cells from blood. The source is an adult in good health and CMV-seronegative.

Concerning this clone: One end of the junction is discordant with germline, which a read error may explain. The V call is TRBV10-1, the J call TRBJ2-7; D remains unclear. This CDR3 region has 10 residues. Germline CDR1 reads WNHNN; CDR2 reads SYGVQD (reference sequence). CDR3 bases: TGTATAGGGTACCCCTACGAGCAGTACTTC. The encoded protein is CIGYPYEQYF.

The chain links TRBV9 to TRBJ1-6; TRBD1 matches 9 bases. The CDR3 has 15 residues. Germline CDR1 is SGDLS and CDR2 is YYNGEE. With 3 bases clipped from V and 7 bases from J, the junction kept 5 bases outside the gene matches. The CDR3 protein is CASSDRDRDNSPLHF. CDR3 DNA: TGTGCCAGCAGCGACCGGGACAGGGACAATTCACCCCTCCACTTT.

The chain joins TRBV7-9 to TRBJ2-1, with 10 bases aligning to TRBD2. Germline V gives CDR1 SEHNR, CDR2 FQNEAQ (reference sequence). The CDR3 loop spans 19 amino acids. After removal of 2 bases from V and 6 bases from J, the junction contained 16 bases not matched to a gene. CDR3 loop: CASSLFGLERGGSGNEQFF. The DNA of the CDR3 is TGTGCCAGCAGCTTATTCGGCCTTGAGCGGGGGGGCTCGGGCAATGAGCAGTTCTTC.

V is TRBV6-9 and J is TRBJ2-2; 9 bases fit TRBD2. Germline V gene data show CDR1 as MNHGY and CDR2 as SVAAGI. V trimming: 8 bases; J trimming: 6 bases; junction bases outside the gene matches: 7. The CDR3 is 14 residues long. The CDR3 region has the DNA TGTGCCAGCGTAGTGATAGCGGGGGCCGGGGAGCTGTTTTTT. Protein product: CASVVIAGAGELFF.

The gene calls are TRBV30 and TRBJ2-6; 7 bases align to TRBD2. The CDR3 is 17 amino acids. V trimming: 1 base; J trimming: 2 bases; junction bases outside the gene matches: 8. Germline CDR1 and CDR2: GTSNPN and SVGIG (reference sequence). The chain's CDR3 is CAWSAGGPSAGANVLTF. The CDR3 DNA follows: TGTGCCTGGAGTGCGGGGGGTCCCTCTGCTGGGGCCAACGTCCTGACTTTC.

The genes are TRBV7-6 and TRBJ2-7; TRBD2 might be the D (6 bases). The CDR3 length is 18 residues. Per the germline V gene, CDR1 is SGHVS and CDR2 is FNYEAQ. V was clipped by 0 bases and J by 0 bases, with 18 bases between them. CDR3: CASSLAGKGAGISYEQYF. CDR3 coding DNA: TGTGCCAGCAGCTTAGCGGGTAAAGGGGCGGGGATCTCCTACGAGCAGTACTTC.

This clone has a handful of counts. J is TRBJ2-1 and V is TRBV4-2; D uncertain. The CDR3 runs to 16 residues. CDR1 is LGHNA, CDR2 YNFKEQ, per germline. Trimming stripped 4 bases from V and 3 bases from J, with 16 bases between. The DNA for the CDR3 is TGTGCCAGCAGCCCCAATCGGGCAGGACGCTACAATGAGCAGTTCTTC. It yields the protein CASSPNRAGRYNEQFF.

For this clone: One end of the junction fails to match germline, which may point to a read error. V and J are TRBV6-1 and TRBJ1-2; no clear D gene. Germline CDR1 MNHNS, CDR2 SASEGT. The CDR3 runs 12 residues. This chain's CDR3 is CASNEANYGYTF. The DNA of the CDR3 is TGTGCCAGCAATGAAGCTAACTATGGCTACACCTTC.

This chain links TRBV5-6 with TRBJ2-2; D is undetermined. The CDR3 is made up of 14 amino acids. The germline V and J ends were trimmed by 7 bases and 1 base, with 11 bases remaining between them. CDR1 and CDR2 from the germline V gene are SGHDT and YYEEEE. CDR3 residues: CASGVRLNTGELFF. The DNA for the CDR3 is TGTGCCAGCGGGGTGAGACTGAACACCGGGGAGCTGTTTTTT.

This rearrangement joins TRBV7-9 to TRBJ1-5, with D tentatively TRBD1 (5 bases). Deletions cut 3 bases from V and 6 bases from J, with 9 bases between. The CDR3 loop spans 13 amino acids. Germline CDR1 and CDR2: SEHNR and FQNEAQ (reference sequence). Here the CDR3 DNA reads TGTGCCAGCAGCTTTAAGGGACTTCAGCCCCAGCATTTT. This translates into CASSFKGLQPQHF.

The V gene is TRBV15, the J gene TRBJ2-2; a possible D gene is TRBD1 (6 bases). V dropped 3 bases and J dropped 1 base, with 12 bases sitting between them. This CDR3 has 16 residues. Germline V gene sequence: CDR1 LNHNV, CDR2 YYDKDF (reference sequence). CDR3 sequence reads: CATSSGRTENTGELFF. CDR3 DNA sequence: TGTGCCACCAGCAGTGGTAGGACAGAGAACACCGGGGAGCTGTTTTTT.

This rearrangement joins TRBV7-3 to TRBJ1-2; D remains unclear. The CDR3 extends over 15 amino acids. Germline CDR1 is SGHTA and CDR2 is FQGTGA. Trimming took 0 bases from V and 2 from J, leaving 10 bases between them. This chain's CDR3 is CASSLTTWTNYGYTF. CDR3 sequence (DNA): TGTGCCAGCAGCTTAACTACTTGGACGAACTATGGCTACACCTTC.

The chain carries TRBV7-6 and TRBJ1-1, with D possibly matching TRBD1 (5 bases). Trimming pared 5 bases from V and 1 base from J, leaving 8 bases between. CDR1 and CDR2 (germline): SGHVS, FNYEAQ. The CDR3 length is 13 residues. The CDR3 here is CASSRQTNTEAFF. The CDR3 DNA reads as TGTGCCAGCAGCAGACAGACGAACACTGAAGCTTTCTTT.

This clone was detected only a few times. As DNA, the CDR3 is TGCGCCAGCAGCATAGGGACAGGGGCTCTGGGAGAGACCCAGTACTTC. This translates into CASSIGTGALGETQYF. J is TRBJ2-5 and V is TRBV5-1, with TRBD1 identical over 10 bases. The CDR3 covers 16 residues. The germline V gene has CDR1 SGHRS and CDR2 YFSETQ. With 4 bases clipped from V and 4 bases from J, the junction kept 10 bases outside the gene matches.